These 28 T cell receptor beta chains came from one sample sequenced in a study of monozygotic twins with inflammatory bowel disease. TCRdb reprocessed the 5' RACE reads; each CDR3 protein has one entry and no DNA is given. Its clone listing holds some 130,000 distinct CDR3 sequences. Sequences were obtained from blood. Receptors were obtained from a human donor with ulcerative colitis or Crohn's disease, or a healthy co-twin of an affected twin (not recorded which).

CDR3: CASSSGPNNEQFF. The chain is built from TRBV7-2 and TRBJ2-1; TCRdb's D call of TRBD1 is untestable without DNA. CDR1 SGHTA and CDR2 FQGNSA come from the germline V gene. The CDR3 consists of 13 residues.

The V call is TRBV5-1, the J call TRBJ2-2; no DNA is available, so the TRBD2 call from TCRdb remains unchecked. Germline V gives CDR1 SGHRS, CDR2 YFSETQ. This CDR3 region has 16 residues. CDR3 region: CASGTGATISTGELLF.

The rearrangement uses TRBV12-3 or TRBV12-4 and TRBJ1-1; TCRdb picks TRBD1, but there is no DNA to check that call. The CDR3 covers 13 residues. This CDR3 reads CASSLRTGIKAFF.

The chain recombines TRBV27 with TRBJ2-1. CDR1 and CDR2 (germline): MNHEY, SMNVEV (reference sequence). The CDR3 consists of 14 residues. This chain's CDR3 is CASSPQSSYNEQFF.

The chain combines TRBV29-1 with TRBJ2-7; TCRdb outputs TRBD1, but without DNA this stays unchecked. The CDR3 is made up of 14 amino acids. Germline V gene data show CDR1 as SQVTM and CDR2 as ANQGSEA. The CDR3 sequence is CSVYFPGHTYEQYF.

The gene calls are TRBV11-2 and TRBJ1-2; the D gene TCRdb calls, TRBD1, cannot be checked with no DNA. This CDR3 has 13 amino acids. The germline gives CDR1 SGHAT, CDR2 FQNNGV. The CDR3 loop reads CASKTETNYGYTF.

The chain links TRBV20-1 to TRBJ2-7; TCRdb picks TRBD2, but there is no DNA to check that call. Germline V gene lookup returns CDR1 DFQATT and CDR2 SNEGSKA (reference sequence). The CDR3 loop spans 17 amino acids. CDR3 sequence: CSAPGTSGRARAGEQYF.

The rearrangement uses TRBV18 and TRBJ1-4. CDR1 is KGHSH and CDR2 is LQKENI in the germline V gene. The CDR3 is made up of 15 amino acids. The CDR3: CASSPLTGNNEKLFF. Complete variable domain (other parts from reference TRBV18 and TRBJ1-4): NAGVMQNPRHLVRRRGQEARLRCSPMKGHSHVYWYRQLPEEGLKFMVYLQKENIIDESGMPKERFSAEFPKEGPSILRIQQVVRGDSAAYFCASSPLTGNNEKLFFGSGTQLSVL.

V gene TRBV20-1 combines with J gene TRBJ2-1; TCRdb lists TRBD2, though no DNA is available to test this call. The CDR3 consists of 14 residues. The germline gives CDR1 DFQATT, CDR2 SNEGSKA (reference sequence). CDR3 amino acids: CSAPGTRSRMKQFF.

This chain's CDR3 is CASSLSPGGNTGELFF. The rearrangement links TRBV7-2 to TRBJ2-2; TCRdb picks TRBD1, but there is no DNA to check that call. This CDR3 is built from 16 residues. Germline CDR1 SGHTA, CDR2 FQGNSA.

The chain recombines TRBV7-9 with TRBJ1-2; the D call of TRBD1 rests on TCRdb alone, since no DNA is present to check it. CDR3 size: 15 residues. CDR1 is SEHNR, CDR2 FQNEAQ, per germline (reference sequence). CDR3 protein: CASSTPGQGNGGYTF.

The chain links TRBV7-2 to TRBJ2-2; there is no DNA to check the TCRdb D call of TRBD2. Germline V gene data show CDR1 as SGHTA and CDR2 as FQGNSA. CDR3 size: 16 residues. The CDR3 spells CASSLVAGVNTGELFF.

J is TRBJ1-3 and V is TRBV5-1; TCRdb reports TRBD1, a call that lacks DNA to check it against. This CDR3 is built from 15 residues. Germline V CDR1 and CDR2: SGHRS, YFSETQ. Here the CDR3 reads CASSLGHRRGHTIYF.

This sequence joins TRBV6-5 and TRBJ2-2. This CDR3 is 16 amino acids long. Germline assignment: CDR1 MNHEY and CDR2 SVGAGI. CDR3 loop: CASIPRLAANTGELFF.

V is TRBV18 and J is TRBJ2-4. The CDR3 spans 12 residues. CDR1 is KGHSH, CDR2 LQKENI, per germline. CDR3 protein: CASSPNRDIQYF.

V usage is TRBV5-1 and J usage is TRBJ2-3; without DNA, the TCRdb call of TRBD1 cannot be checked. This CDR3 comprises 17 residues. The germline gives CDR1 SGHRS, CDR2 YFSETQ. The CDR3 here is CASSYNEGQGGLDTQYF.

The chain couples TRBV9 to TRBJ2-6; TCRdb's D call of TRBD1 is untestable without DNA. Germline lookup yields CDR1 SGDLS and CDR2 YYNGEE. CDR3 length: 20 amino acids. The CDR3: CASNNPRDRDLPSGANVLTF.

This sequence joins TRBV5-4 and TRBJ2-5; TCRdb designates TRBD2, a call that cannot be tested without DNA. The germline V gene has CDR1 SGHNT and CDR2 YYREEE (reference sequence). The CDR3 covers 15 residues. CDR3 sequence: CASSLAAGVLETQYF. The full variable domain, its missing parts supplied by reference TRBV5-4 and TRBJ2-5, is ETGVTQSPTHLIKTRGQQVTLRCSSQSGHNTVSWYQQALGQGPQFIFQYYREEENGRGNFPPRFSGLQFPNYSSELNVNALELDDSALYLCASSLAAGVLETQYFGPGTRLLVL.

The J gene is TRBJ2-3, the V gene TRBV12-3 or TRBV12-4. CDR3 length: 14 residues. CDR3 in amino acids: CASRLAPNTDTQYF.

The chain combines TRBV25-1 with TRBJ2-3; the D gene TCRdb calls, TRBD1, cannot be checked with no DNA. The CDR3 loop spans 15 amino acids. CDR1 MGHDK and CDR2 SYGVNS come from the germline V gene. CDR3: CASSESSGHTDTQYF.

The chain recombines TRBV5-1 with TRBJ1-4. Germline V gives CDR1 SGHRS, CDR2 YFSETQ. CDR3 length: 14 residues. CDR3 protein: CASRVGATNEKLFF.

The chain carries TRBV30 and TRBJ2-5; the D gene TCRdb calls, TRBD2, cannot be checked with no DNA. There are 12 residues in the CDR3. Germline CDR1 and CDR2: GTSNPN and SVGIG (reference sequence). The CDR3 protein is CAWSTSGSLLYF.

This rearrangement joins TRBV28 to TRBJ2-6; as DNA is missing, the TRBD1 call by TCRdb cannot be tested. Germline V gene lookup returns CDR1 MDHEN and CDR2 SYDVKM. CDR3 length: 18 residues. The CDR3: CASSTPPQTSFGANVLTF.

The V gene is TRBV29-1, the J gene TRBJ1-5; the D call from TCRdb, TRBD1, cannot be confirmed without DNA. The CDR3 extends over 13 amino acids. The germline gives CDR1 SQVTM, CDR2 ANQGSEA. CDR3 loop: CSVEVHTGQPQHF.

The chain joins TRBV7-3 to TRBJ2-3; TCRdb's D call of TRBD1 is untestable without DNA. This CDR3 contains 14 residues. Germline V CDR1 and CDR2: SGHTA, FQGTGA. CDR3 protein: CASSNTGGTDTQYF.

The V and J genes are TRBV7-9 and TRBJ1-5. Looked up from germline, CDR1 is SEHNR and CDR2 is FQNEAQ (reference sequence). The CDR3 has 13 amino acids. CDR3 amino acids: CASSLGPNQPQHF.

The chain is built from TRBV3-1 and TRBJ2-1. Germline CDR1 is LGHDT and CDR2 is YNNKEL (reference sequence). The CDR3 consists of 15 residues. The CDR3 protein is CASSQATGSYNEQFF.

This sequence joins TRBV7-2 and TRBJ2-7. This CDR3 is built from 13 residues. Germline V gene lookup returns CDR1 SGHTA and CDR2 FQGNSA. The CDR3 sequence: CASRQSWVNEQYF.